Below are 18 T cell receptor beta chains sequenced from a single sample in a study of post-analysis software for immune sequencing data. Broader study findings: Controls had lower frequencies than patients of about 5 TRBV segments, which included TRBV5-6, TRBV5-1 and TRBV20-1.

Included in the TCR beta cDNA libraries were unique molecular identifiers. From the PCR reads, TCRdb called clonotypes with MiXCR, one entry per CDR3 protein. The sample has some 370,000 distinct CDR3 sequences; about a third are singletons. For these receptors, no antigen is known. Material: blood. Every receptor here comes from a girl between 10 and 17 years old with multiple sclerosis.

This clonotype showed up just a few times. The rearrangement links TRBV28 to TRBJ2-3; D call uncertain. This CDR3 comprises 15 residues. The germline gives CDR1 MDHEN, CDR2 SYDVKM. V lost 6 bases and J lost 2, with 15 bases in between. The CDR3 loop reads CASSPANFDTDTQYF. The CDR3 nucleotides are TGTGCCAGCAGCCCCGCCAACTTCGACACAGATACGCAGTATTTT.

This clonotype appeared once. The rearrangement uses TRBV24-1 and TRBJ2-2, with no clear D. The CDR3 runs 13 residues. The V gene's germline CDR1 is KGHDR and CDR2 SFDVKD. The V end was cut by 6 bases, the J end by 2 bases, with 6 bases between. DNA for the CDR3: TGTGCCACCAGTCAAGTTAACACCGGGGAGCTGTTTTTT. It codes for CATSQVNTGELFF.

The CDR3 region is CASSLGQGANTGELFF. The CDR3 DNA reads TGTGCCAGCAGCCTCGGACAGGGCGCGAACACCGGGGAGCTGTTTTTT. The rearrangement joins TRBV9 to TRBJ2-2, with 8 nucleotides matching TRBD1. This CDR3 comprises 16 residues. Trimming at V came to 4 bases and at J to 0 bases, leaving 5 bases not matched to a gene. The V gene's germline CDR1 is SGDLS and CDR2 YYNGEE. Full variable domain (rest looked up from reference TRBV9 and TRBJ2-2): DSGVTQTPKHLITATGQRVTLRCSPRSGDLSVYWYQQSLDQGLQFLIQYYNGEERAKGNILERFSAQQFPDLHSELNLSSLELGDSALYFCASSLGQGANTGELFFGEGSRLTVL.

Ten or more counts support this clonotype. The chain is built from TRBV4-1 and TRBJ2-7, with TRBD2 identical over 7 bases. Germline values: CDR1 MGHRA, CDR2 YSYEKL. The V and J ends lost 2 bases and 3 bases, in that order; junction bases with no gene match: 10. The CDR3 extends over 16 amino acids. DNA for the CDR3: TGCGCCAGCAGCCAATCTCGAACCTGGACTAGCTACGAGCAGTACTTC. It codes for CASSQSRTWTSYEQYF.

The gene calls are TRBV2 and TRBJ2-7, with D maybe TRBD2 (6 bases). Germline CDR1 reads SNHLY; CDR2 reads FYNNEI. Trimming left V 1 base short and J 3 bases short, with 10 bases between. The length of the CDR3 is 14 residues. The CDR3 region has the DNA TGTGCCAGCAGTGAAGAGGGAGGCTACTACGAGCAGTACTTC. This gives the protein CASSEEGGYYEQYF.

The rearrangement joins TRBV5-1 to TRBJ2-7; TRBD2 is a possible D gene (6 bases). V lost 4 bases and J lost 1, with 6 bases in between. Germline CDR1 and CDR2: SGHRS and YFSETQ. The CDR3 totals 12 residues. For the CDR3, the DNA is TGCGCCAGCAGCGGGGGGTCCTACGAGCAGTACTTC. It specifies CASSGGSYEQYF.

The chain is built from TRBV12-3 or TRBV12-4 and TRBJ2-7; tentatively, D is TRBD2 (6 bases). The CDR3 sequence is 15 residues long. The germline V and J ends were trimmed by 5 bases and 5 bases, with 19 bases remaining between them. For the CDR3, the DNA is TGTGCCAGCAGTGAACTAGCATTTGGTTTGGACGAGCAGTACTTC. This sequence encodes CASSELAFGLDEQYF.

This chain links TRBV6-6 with TRBJ1-2; 8 nucleotides align to TRBD1. Germline CDR1 is MNHNY and CDR2 is SVGAGI (reference sequence). The CDR3 runs to 14 residues. V was pared by 7 bases and J by 2 bases, with 6 bases of the junction left unmatched. The CDR3 nucleotides are TGTGCCAGCAATCCGGACAGGGCAAACTATGGCTACACCTTC. Translated, it gives CASNPDRANYGYTF.

The rearrangement joins TRBV24-1 to TRBJ2-3; no firm D call. Germline CDR1 KGHDR, CDR2 SFDVKD. The CDR3 covers 15 residues. V lost 0 bases and J lost 4, with 10 bases in between. The CDR3 region is CATSDLFRGSDTQYF. In DNA, the CDR3 is TGTGCCACCAGTGATTTGTTCAGAGGCTCAGATACGCAGTATTTT.

As DNA, the CDR3 is TGCAGTGCCCCTCTGGGGAATAATCAGCCCCAGCATTTT. This translates into CSAPLGNNQPQHF. The V and J genes are TRBV20-1 and TRBJ1-5; D gene uncertain. Germline-derived CDR1 and CDR2 are DFQATT and SNEGSKA (reference sequence). V lost 6 bases to trimming and J lost 4 bases, with 13 bases between them. The CDR3 extends over 13 amino acids.

This clonotype was counted only a few times. CDR3 nucleotide sequence: TGTGCCACCAGCAGAGGGCAGGGGGCCGGGAACACTGAAGCTTTCTTT. This sequence encodes CATSRGQGAGNTEAFF. This chain connects TRBV15 to TRBJ1-1; TRBD1 agrees at 8 bases. This CDR3 spans 16 amino acids. The trim removed 1 base at V and 1 base at J, leaving 5 bases unmatched. The germline gives CDR1 LNHNV, CDR2 YYDKDF (reference sequence).

In its sample, this clonotype was seen a few times. V and J are TRBV20-1 and TRBJ1-2; D not certain. The CDR3 is 12 amino acids. Germline V gene lookup returns CDR1 DFQATT and CDR2 SNEGSKA (reference sequence). Trimming left V 5 bases short and J 4 bases short, with 11 bases between. CDR3 residues: CSAPPGGYGYTF. In DNA form, the CDR3 reads TGCAGTGCTCCCCCCGGTGGCTATGGCTACACCTTC.

This chain joins TRBV6-1 and TRBJ1-4; D ambiguous. This CDR3 region has 15 residues. Trimming left V 3 bases short and J 5 bases short, with 13 bases between. CDR1 and CDR2 (germline): MNHNS, SASEGT. CDR3 region: CASSDGYGVNEKLFF. In DNA form, the CDR3 reads TGTGCCAGCAGTGATGGGTACGGAGTAAATGAAAAACTGTTTTTT.

This chain connects TRBV4-1 to TRBJ1-2, with TRBD1 as a possible D gene (6 bases). V was pared by 2 bases and J by 7 bases, with 17 bases between. The CDR3 covers 15 residues. Germline V lookup: CDR1 MGHRA, CDR2 YSYEKL. The CDR3 sequence is CASSQPLDSVSGYTF. The CDR3, as DNA: TGCGCCAGCAGCCAACCCTTGGACAGCGTCTCTGGCTACACCTTC.

DNA of the CDR3: TGCAGCGTAGAACAGGGGGTGAACACTGAAGCTTTCTTT. Translating gives CSVEQGVNTEAFF. V is TRBV29-1 and J is TRBJ1-1; 8 bases agree with TRBD1. This CDR3 has 13 amino acids. In germline, CDR1 is SQVTM, CDR2 ANQGSEA. Trimming took 6 bases from V and 0 from J; bases not matched to a gene: 3.

Only a few counts were recorded for this clonotype. The chain uses TRBV12-3 or TRBV12-4 and TRBJ1-1; the D is unclear. Trimming took 2 bases from V and 4 from J, leaving 8 bases between them. The CDR3 extends over 13 amino acids. Here the CDR3 DNA reads TGTGCCAGCAGTTTATACGGGAGCACTGAAGCTTTCTTT. It specifies CASSLYGSTEAFF.

J is TRBJ1-1 and V is TRBV29-1; D is ambiguous. The CDR3 spans 13 residues. V was shortened by 1 base and J by 0 bases, with 6 bases between the two germline ends. Looked up from germline, CDR1 is SQVTM and CDR2 is ANQGSEA. In nucleotides, the CDR3 is TGCAGCGTTGAAGCACAGTTGAACACTGAAGCTTTCTTT. Encoded protein: CSVEAQLNTEAFF.

The rearrangement joins TRBV5-1 to TRBJ2-3, with TRBD2 matching 11 bases. V trimming: 4 bases; J trimming: 0 bases; junction bases outside the gene matches: 10. The CDR3 totals 18 residues. CDR1 and CDR2 (germline): SGHRS, YFSETQ. The CDR3 loop reads CASSPGLAEGLSTDTQYF. CDR3 in DNA: TGCGCCAGCAGCCCGGGACTAGCGGAGGGGCTGAGCACAGATACGCAGTATTTT.